This T cell receptor (beta chain) is from a study of T cell responses to AZD1222 COVID-19 vaccine. With regard to this clone: Its antigen is currently unknown.

Using immunoSEQ multiplex PCR, the repertoire was profiled, and TCRdb retains in-frame clones only, with some absent. The sample consists of more than 95,000 clones, around 85% of them appearing once. Study results and caveats: White British people made up most donors, females outnumbered males, and clonal diversity was possibly underestimated. Researchers report vaccine-associated CD4 TCRs spanning spike, with dominance at 160-218 and 743-854.

Analyses pooled second doses at about 4 or about 12 weeks. V lost 5 bases and J 8 bases, leaving 18 bases between the germline ends. Germline-derived CDR1 and CDR2 are SNHLY and FYNNEI. CDR3 size: 14 residues. The sample consisted of peripheral blood, taken 28 days after the second AZD1222 dose. The sequence derives from an adult who received the AZD1222 COVID-19 vaccine. The J gene is TRBJ1-2, the V gene TRBV2; a weak D match, TRBD1 (5 bases). The CDR3 nucleotides are TGTGCCAGCAGTCCCCAACTGAGTCAGGGCGGCTACACCTTC. Translating it yields CASSPQLSQGGYTF.